This T cell receptor beta chain was retrieved from a study of type 1 regulatory T cells. Study background: T-allo10 is a Tr1-enriched, alloantigen-specific CD4 T cell product made in vitro.

The V gene lost 11 bases and the J gene lost 7 bases, with 18 bases spanning the gap. Per the germline V gene, CDR1 is SNHLY and CDR2 is FYNNEI. The CDR3 has 14 amino acids. This clonotype was seen many times. TCRdb passed the reads through MiXCR, listing each CDR3 protein once. The data contain some 18,000 distinct CDR3 sequences, about a tenth of them singletons. The origin of this receptor is a human donor in good health. The sequencing input was CD4+ T cells, either the whole sample or a sorted fraction (not recorded which). The chain links TRBV2 to TRBJ1-6, with D uncertain. The CDR3 here is CAGKEQALNSPLHF. For the CDR3, the DNA is TGTGCCGGTAAAGAGCAGGCTTTGAATTCACCCCTCCACTTT.